In this sample, the clone carrying this T cell receptor (beta chain) turned up a few times. The antigen is unknown. Semi-nested PCR with Nested Universal Primer A followed constant-region reverse priming of full-length variable regions. TCRdb recomputed calls from the 5' RACE reads with MiXCR, one row per CDR3 protein. The repertoire has 45,000 to 55,000 distinct CDR3 sequences, around 25% of them found once; the top ten carry 3.2%. Notes on the study in general: Whole repertoires were not studied in the larger cohort, only one V-J beta rearrangement.

Germline trimming cut 2 bases from V and 5 bases from J; bases unmatched to any gene: 9. The CDR3 is 14 amino acids. In germline, CDR1 is DFQATT, CDR2 SNEGSKA (reference sequence). Naive CD4+ cells had CD25+ Tregs removed. Sequenced input: tumor-infiltrating naive CD4+ T cells sorted from the breast tumor. Stated subset: naive CD4+ T cells, CD4+CD45RA+CD25-. This TCR derives from a female donor with breast cancer. This rearrangement joins TRBV20-1 to TRBJ2-7; 7 bases line up with TRBD2. CDR3 DNA sequence: TGCAGTGCTAGAATCGGCGGGAGATATCACGAGCAGTACTTC. Translating it yields CSARIGGRYHEQYF.